Here is one T cell receptor (beta chain) with its context. Its specificity is unknown. This CDR3 is built from 11 residues. V lost 0 bases, J lost 18 bases, and 12 bases lay in between. Germline CDR1 reads GTSNPN; CDR2 reads SVGIG (reference sequence). This record comes from a study of T cell responses to AZD1222 COVID-19 vaccine. Overall study results and limits: Reportedly, close to half of spike-specific TCRs are directed against unmutated variant regions. White British ancestry dominated among donors, who included more females, and clonal diversity was possibly underestimated.

Measured with immunoSEQ multiplex PCR; TCRdb has only the in-frame clones, and not every one. The sample holds 150,000 to 180,000 clones; roughly 90% are singletons and the top ten take approximately 20%. The chain carries TRBV30 and TRBJ1-6, with unresolved D. The source material was peripheral blood, sampled on day 0 of AZD1222 vaccination. This clonotype originated in an adult in good health. The CDR3 sequence: CAWSVGSTPHF. In DNA, the CDR3 is TGTGCCTGGAGTGTAGGGTCAACCCCCCACTTT.